This paragraph reports one T cell receptor beta chain. Its specificity is not known. CD45RO-negative, CCR7-positively selected cells formed the naive CD8 fraction, excluding terminally differentiated effector memory CD45RA+ cells. The data were taken from a study of shared clonotypes between healthy human individuals. Study information: The plates for each donor numbered three CD4 naive, three CD4 memory, two CD8 naive and one CD8 memory. Study-wide results and limits: A reduction in generation probabilities was seen for non-shared clonotypes relative to those shared by all four donors. Despite large depth, rarefaction showed incomplete sorted-subset sequencing.

Trimming removed 7 bases from V and 6 bases from J; junction bases left unmatched: 2. Germline CDR1 DFQATT, CDR2 SNEGSKA (reference sequence). This CDR3 has 11 residues. Per the authors' pipeline: Filtering of immunoSEQ junctional sequences could not match full-length read filtering. The protocol was immunoSEQ multiplex PCR, while the TCRdb copy is restricted to in-frame clones and leaves out a portion. The V and J calls and clone size are taken from that table; D and trimming were inferred from the DNA. The data show about 2.2 million clones, with 85% to 95% seen just once and roughly 1.7% held by the top ten.

V gene TRBV20-1 combines with J gene TRBJ2-2; 7 bases agree with TRBD2. The specimen sequenced was naive CD8+ T cells from PBMCs. The clonotype was recovered from a man aged 18 to 35 in good health. Some clones in this sample may be carry-over from other donors' samples. The chain's CDR3 is CSGEGPGELFF. DNA for the CDR3: TGCAGTGGGGAGGGGCCCGGGGAGCTGTTTTTT.